These 29 T cell receptor beta chains share one sample of origin, sequenced in a study of T cell responses to AZD1222 COVID-19 vaccine. Generated by immunoSEQ multiplex PCR, the TCRdb table keeps only in-frame clones and is missing some. The sample yields approximately 150,000 clones, approximately 86% seen once. Material: peripheral blood, obtained 28 days after the second dose of the MenACWY control vaccine. The source of these receptors is an adult who received the MenACWY meningococcal vaccine as a control.

This clone was counted once. The rearrangement joins TRBV5-5 to TRBJ2-1; no clear D gene. The CDR3 loop spans 13 amino acids. The ends were cut back, 2 bases at V and 5 bases at J, with 8 bases in the middle. Germline lookup yields CDR1 SGHKS and CDR2 YYEKEE (reference sequence). The CDR3 protein is CASSLVINNEQFF. In DNA form, the CDR3 reads TGTGCCAGCAGCTTAGTCATCAACAATGAGCAGTTCTTC.

A few counts support this clone. V is TRBV4-1 and J is TRBJ1-3, with 9 bases aligning to TRBD1. V was clipped by 7 bases and J by 1 base; unmatched bases: 8. Germline CDR1 and CDR2: MGHRA and YSYEKL. The CDR3 totals 16 residues. The CDR3 DNA is TGCGCCAGCACCTGGACAGGGGATTCTTCTGGAAACACCATATATTTT. Residues: CASTWTGDSSGNTIYF.

The chain links TRBV13 to TRBJ1-6; 7 nucleotides agree with TRBD1. Germline V gene data show CDR1 as PRHDT and CDR2 as FYEKMQ (reference sequence). Trimming at V came to 2 bases and at J to 5 bases, leaving 6 bases not matched to a gene. CDR3 size: 16 residues. The CDR3 reads CASSLPPRGNNSPLHF. CDR3 DNA sequence: TGTGCCAGCAGCTTACCCCCCAGGGGGAATAATTCACCCCTCCACTTT.

A single count supports this clone. V and J are TRBV7-2 and TRBJ1-5; D is ambiguous. The CDR3 contains 15 residues. The germline V gene has CDR1 SGHTA and CDR2 FQGNSA. The ends were cut back, 5 bases at V and 0 bases at J, with 11 bases in the middle. This CDR3 reads CASSPHRNSNQPQHF. DNA for the CDR3: TGTGCCAGCAGCCCACACAGAAATAGCAATCAGCCCCAGCATTTT.

This clone was recorded a few times. V usage is TRBV2 and J usage is TRBJ1-2; 10 bases agree with TRBD1. The CDR3 is made up of 13 amino acids. CDR1 SNHLY and CDR2 FYNNEI come from the germline V gene. V lost 4 bases to trimming and J lost 6 bases; unmatched junction nucleotides: 2. In nucleotides, the CDR3 is TGTGCCAGCAGTGGGACAGGGGGTCATGGCTACACCTTC. Translation gives CASSGTGGHGYTF.

The chain uses TRBV5-8 and TRBJ1-5; D gene uncertain. The germline gives CDR1 SGHTS, CDR2 YDEGEE. This CDR3 spans 13 amino acids. V was cut by 5 bases and J by 4 bases, with 10 bases left in between. Written as DNA, the CDR3 is TGTGCCAGCAGAGTGGACGGGAATCAGCCCCAGCATTTT. It yields the protein CASRVDGNQPQHF.

This chain links TRBV7-2 with TRBJ2-7; D not certain. V lost 3 bases to trimming and J lost 6 bases, with 9 bases between them. CDR3 length equals 12 residues. Germline V CDR1 and CDR2: SGHTA, FQGNSA. CDR3 nucleotides: TGTGCCAGCAGCTTTGTTCGTAGCGAGCAGTACTTC. Its protein product is CASSFVRSEQYF.

In DNA, the CDR3 is TGTGCCAGCAGTCCCACCTCTGGGAGCTACGAGCAGTACTTC. Amino acid sequence: CASSPTSGSYEQYF. This chain uses TRBV27 with TRBJ2-7; D possibly corresponds to TRBD2 (5 bases). V lost 5 bases and J lost 3, with 14 bases in between. CDR3 size: 14 residues. The germline V gene encodes CDR1 MNHEY and CDR2 SMNVEV (reference sequence).

The sample holds a few counts of this clone. The V gene is TRBV6-2 or TRBV6-3, the J gene TRBJ2-2, with D possibly TRBD1 on 5 matching bases. Per germline, CDR1 MNHEY and CDR2 SVGEGT. V dropped 3 bases and J dropped 4 bases, with 15 bases sitting between them. The CDR3 is 16 residues long. The CDR3 loop is CASSYSTALSTGELFF. Here the CDR3 DNA reads TGTGCCAGCAGTTATTCGACAGCTCTTAGCACCGGGGAGCTGTTTTTT.

The V call is TRBV5-1, the J call TRBJ1-2; D is possibly TRBD1 (5 bases). Trimming left V 0 bases short and J 8 bases short, with 11 bases between. This CDR3 has 13 residues. Per germline, CDR1 SGHRS and CDR2 YFSETQ. The CDR3, as DNA: TGCGCCAGCAGCTTGGCCGGGAAGGGGGGCTACACCTTC. This codes for CASSLAGKGGYTF.

J is TRBJ1-5 and V is TRBV28, with D tentatively TRBD1 (5 bases). This CDR3 has 14 residues. Trimming took off 5 bases at V and 8 bases at J, with 16 bases between the two ends. Germline-derived CDR1 and CDR2 are MDHEN and SYDVKM. In DNA form, the CDR3 reads TGTGCCAGCAGTCCCGGGACGGAACCCAAGCCCCAGCATTTT. Protein sequence: CASSPGTEPKPQHF.

V is TRBV7-2 and J is TRBJ2-7; maybe TRBD1 (5 bases). Trimming removed 1 base at V and 4 bases at J, with 11 bases between. This CDR3 is built from 14 residues. CDR1 and CDR2 from the germline V gene are SGHTA and FQGNSA. The CDR3 spells CASSLGGRAYEQYF. As DNA, the CDR3 is TGTGCCAGCAGCTTAGGTGGCAGGGCGTACGAGCAGTACTTC.

The chain is built from TRBV28 and TRBJ1-1; D is unresolved. Germline V CDR1 and CDR2: MDHEN, SYDVKM. V lost 5 bases and J lost 0, with 13 bases in between. The CDR3 totals 15 residues. The CDR3 DNA follows: TGTGCCAGCAGTCCTCCCAGAGCAATGAACACTGAAGCTTTCTTT. Protein product: CASSPPRAMNTEAFF.

The rearrangement links TRBV29-1 to TRBJ1-1; D is ambiguous. The CDR3 extends over 15 amino acids. Looked up from germline, CDR1 is SQVTM and CDR2 is ANQGSEA. V lost 2 bases and J lost 6, with 19 bases in between. Here the CDR3 reads CSVEPGRRSIAEAFF. CDR3 DNA: TGCAGCGTTGAACCCGGTCGTCGGTCTATCGCTGAAGCTTTCTTT.

The CDR3 region has the DNA TGTGCCAGCAGCTTCCGGACAGGGGGCACAGATACGCAGTATTTT. Its protein product is CASSFRTGGTDTQYF. V and J are TRBV7-8 and TRBJ2-3; TRBD1 matches at 9 bases. V dropped 3 bases and J dropped 1; count of bases not matched to a gene: 2. Germline CDR1 and CDR2: SGHVS and FQNEAQ. This CDR3 has 15 amino acids. Combining the CDR3 with reference TRBV7-8 and TRBJ2-3 gives the whole variable domain GAGVSQSPRYKVAKRGQDVALRCDPISGHVSLFWYQQALGQGPEFLTYFQNEAQLDKSGLPSDRFFAERPEGSVSTLKIQRTQQEDSAVYLCASSFRTGGTDTQYFGPGTRLTVL.

V usage is TRBV25-1 and J usage is TRBJ1-1; 9 nucleotides align to TRBD1. CDR1 is MGHDK and CDR2 is SYGVNS in the germline V gene. The V gene end was trimmed by 6 bases and the J gene end by 1 base; junction bases not matched to a gene: 3. The CDR3 spans 14 residues. CDR3 in amino acids: CASRETGGNTEAFF. CDR3 nucleotide sequence: TGTGCCAGCAGAGAGACAGGGGGGAACACTGAAGCTTTCTTT.

The V and J genes are TRBV11-2 and TRBJ1-1; no firm D call. Trimming stripped 2 bases from V and 1 base from J, with 8 bases between. CDR1 and CDR2 from the germline V gene are SGHAT and FQNNGV. The CDR3 is made up of 14 amino acids. The CDR3 loop reads CASSLTYKNTEAFF. The CDR3 region has the DNA TGTGCCAGCAGCTTAACGTATAAGAACACTGAAGCTTTCTTT.

This sequence joins TRBV11-2 and TRBJ1-5, with D perhaps TRBD1 (5 bases). CDR1 is SGHAT, CDR2 FQNNGV, per germline. The V gene lost 1 base and the J gene lost 1 base, with 8 bases spanning the gap. This CDR3 is built from 15 residues. The CDR3 sequence: CASSLVAGSNQPQHF. CDR3 sequence (DNA): TGTGCCAGCAGCTTAGTGGCAGGGAGCAATCAGCCCCAGCATTTT.

The chain joins TRBV3-1 (or the pseudogene TRBV3-2) to TRBJ1-2, with 7 positions matching TRBD1. There are 13 residues in the CDR3. J gave up 8 bases and V 2 bases, and 5 bases lay outside the gene matches. Germline values: CDR1 LGHDT, CDR2 YNNKEL (reference sequence). The CDR3 is CASSQKGAGGYTF. CDR3 DNA: TGTGCCAGCAGCCAAAAGGGGGCTGGGGGCTACACCTTC.

This clone showed up just once. The genes are TRBV5-5 and TRBJ1-4, with no clear D. Trimming removed 4 bases at V and 8 bases at J, with 15 bases between. Germline assignment: CDR1 SGHKS and CDR2 YYEKEE (reference sequence). This CDR3 has 14 residues. The CDR3 nucleotides are TGTGCCAGCAGCCCGGCATGGGTCGGCGAAAAACTGTTTTTT. Its protein product is CASSPAWVGEKLFF. Based on the CDR3 plus reference TRBV5-5 and TRBJ1-4, the full variable domain is DAGVTQSPTHLIKTRGQQVTLRCSPISGHKSVSWYQQVLGQGPQFIFQYYEKEERGRGNFPDRFSARQFPNYSSELNVNALLLGDSALYLCASSPAWVGEKLFFGSGTQLSVL.

The gene calls are TRBV4-1 and TRBJ1-1, with 11 nucleotides matching TRBD1. With 6 bases clipped from V and 2 bases from J, the junction kept 5 bases outside the gene matches. CDR3 length equals 15 residues. Per the germline V gene, CDR1 is MGHRA and CDR2 is YSYEKL. The CDR3, as DNA: TGCGCCAGCAGGCTTCGGACAGGGGGCAACACTGAAGCTTTCTTT. Translated, it gives CASRLRTGGNTEAFF.

The genes are TRBV25-1 and TRBJ1-2; 10 nucleotides match TRBD1. The CDR3 has 13 residues. Germline CDR1 is MGHDK and CDR2 is SYGVNS. V lost 8 bases and J lost 7; bases outside the gene matches: 7. The CDR3 region is CASGGQGVGGYTF. The CDR3 DNA reads TGTGCCAGCGGCGGACAGGGGGTGGGTGGCTACACCTTC.

The chain recombines TRBV10-3 with TRBJ2-1; 10 nucleotides align to TRBD1. The J segment lost 1 base and the V segment lost 4 bases, leaving 7 bases of the junction unmatched. Germline lookup yields CDR1 ENHRY and CDR2 SYGVKD. The CDR3 is made up of 17 amino acids. The CDR3 sequence: CAISGRDRGISYNEQFF. As DNA, the CDR3 is TGTGCCATCAGTGGCCGGGACAGGGGAATTTCCTACAATGAGCAGTTCTTC.

The chain uses TRBV5-1 and TRBJ1-6; D remains unclear. The V end lost 5 bases, the J end lost 10 bases, and 16 bases lay between the germline ends. CDR3 length equals 14 residues. Germline loops: CDR1 SGHRS, CDR2 YFSETQ. CDR3 sequence reads: CASSLSGRESPLHF. The CDR3 DNA is TGCGCCAGCAGTCTATCCGGTAGAGAATCACCCCTCCACTTT.

This chain uses TRBV6-5 with TRBJ2-6; tentative D call: TRBD2 (6 bases). The CDR3 has 15 residues. Germline V CDR1 and CDR2: MNHEY, SVGAGI. The V and J ends lost 9 bases and 3 bases respectively, with 15 bases between them. In nucleotides, the CDR3 is TGTGCCAGTGCCCGGGGGAATAGTGGGGCCAACGTCCTGACTTTC. This gives the protein CASARGNSGANVLTF.

The rearrangement links TRBV29-1 to TRBJ2-2; 9 nucleotides line up with TRBD1. CDR3 length equals 13 residues. Looked up from germline, CDR1 is SQVTM and CDR2 is ANQGSEA. Unmatched junction bases numbered 6, after V lost 7 bases and J lost 6 bases. CDR3 region: CSARTGDAGELFF. The CDR3 nucleotides are TGCAGCGCCAGGACAGGGGATGCCGGGGAGCTGTTTTTT.

The rearrangement links TRBV5-1 to TRBJ1-1; the D is unclear. Germline-derived CDR1 and CDR2 are SGHRS and YFSETQ. The CDR3 runs 16 residues. V was clipped by 0 bases and J by 1 base, with 13 bases between them. This CDR3 reads CASSLEIRRKNTEAFF. CDR3 sequence (DNA): TGCGCCAGCAGCTTGGAAATACGGCGGAAGAACACTGAAGCTTTCTTT. Combining the CDR3 with reference TRBV5-1 and TRBJ1-1 gives the whole variable domain KAGVTQTPRYLIKTRGQQVTLSCSPISGHRSVSWYQQTPGQGLQFLFEYFSETQRNKGNFPGRFSGRQFSNSRSEMNVSTLELGDSALYLCASSLEIRRKNTEAFFGQGTRLTVV.

DNA of the CDR3: TGTGCCAGCAGCCAAGATGTGGGGCAAGTAACAGATACGCAGTATTTT. Translated, it gives CASSQDVGQVTDTQYF. The chain uses TRBV4-2 and TRBJ2-3, with a weak D call TRBD1 (5 bases). The CDR3 spans 16 residues. The germline gives CDR1 LGHNA, CDR2 YNFKEQ. Trimming took 0 bases from V and 3 from J, leaving 13 bases between them.

The chain couples TRBV28 to TRBJ1-4; a weak D match, TRBD1 (5 bases). The CDR3 is 15 amino acids. Trimming shortened V by 6 bases and J by 0 bases, and 11 bases separated the two germline ends. CDR1 is MDHEN and CDR2 is SYDVKM in the germline V gene. Here the CDR3 DNA reads TGTGCCAGCAGCCTGGGGGGGGCAACTAATGAAAAACTGTTTTTT. Its protein is CASSLGGATNEKLFF. Together with reference TRBV28 and TRBJ1-4, the CDR3 gives the full variable domain: DVKVTQSSRYLVKRTGEKVFLECVQDMDHENMFWYRQDPGLGLRLIYFSYDVKMKEKGDIPEGYSVSREKKERFSLILESASTNQTSMYLCASSLGGATNEKLFFGSGTQLSVL.